Below are 25 T cell receptor beta chains sequenced from a single sample in a study of T-cell reconstitution after alpha-beta-depleted transplantation in children. General study points: About two months after transplant, alpha-beta T cells reportedly came from several hundred expanded graft clones.

A library of TCRbeta sequences, prepared with unique molecular identifiers, was generated. TCRdb redid the calling of the PCR reads with MiXCR, one entry per CDR3 protein. The data show tens of thousands of distinct CDR3 sequences, more than 6% seen once. Antigens for these TCRs are unknown. Sequencing used peripheral blood, obtained 60 days after TCRalphabeta/CD19-depleted stem cell transplant. These receptors originate from a child less than two years old who had a stem cell transplant for acute myeloid leukemia, so the T cells may come from the graft donor.

A note on this clonotype: Being one base from a much bigger clone, this may be a read error. The gene calls are TRBV30 and TRBJ1-2; D call uncertain. This CDR3 is built from 11 residues. V lost 0 bases, J lost 10 bases, and 9 bases lay in between. Germline values: CDR1 GTSNPN, CDR2 SVGIG (reference sequence). The DNA for the CDR3 is TGTGCCTGGAGTGTATGCACTCTCTACACCTTC. It specifies CAWSVCTLYTF. The full variable domain, completed using reference TRBV30 and TRBJ1-2, is SQTIHQWPATLVQPVGSPLSLECTVEGTSNPNLYWYRQAAGRGLQLLFYSVGIGQISSEVPQNLSASRPQDRQFILSSKKLLLSDSGFYLCAWSVCTLYTFGSGTRLTVV.

There are many counts of this clonotype. The chain uses TRBV27 and TRBJ1-5, with D possibly TRBD1 on 6 matching bases. The germline V and J ends were trimmed by 0 bases and 7 bases, with 7 bases remaining between them. Germline V lookup: CDR1 MNHEY, CDR2 SMNVEV (reference sequence). The CDR3 sequence is 13 residues long. CDR3 sequence (DNA): TGTGCCAGCAGTTTATCGGGGGGCCAGCCCCAGCATTTT. It specifies CASSLSGGQPQHF.

This clonotype has a count of ten or more. The rearrangement links TRBV3-1 to TRBJ2-1; D unclear. The CDR3 extends over 12 amino acids. V dropped 6 bases and J dropped 4 bases, with 7 bases sitting between them. CDR1 and CDR2 (germline): LGHDT, YNNKEL (reference sequence). The chain's CDR3 is CASREGYNEQFF. The DNA for the CDR3 is TGTGCCAGCAGAGAAGGATACAATGAGCAGTTCTTC.

This clonotype was counted ten times or more. J is TRBJ2-7 and V is TRBV27, with D unresolved. The CDR3 is 12 residues long. Trimming left V 6 bases short and J 3 bases short, with 9 bases between. Germline assignment: CDR1 MNHEY and CDR2 SMNVEV (reference sequence). DNA for the CDR3: TGTGCCAGCAGAGGACCCTTCTACGAGCAGTACTTC. This codes for CASRGPFYEQYF.

This clonotype was seen at least ten times. The rearrangement links TRBV4-2 to TRBJ2-7; TRBD1 matches 8 bases. Per germline, CDR1 LGHNA and CDR2 YNFKEQ. The length of the CDR3 is 17 residues. V lost 0 bases, J lost 3 bases, and 10 bases stayed unmatched. CDR3 sequence: CASSQDSDREGSYEQYF. The CDR3 nucleotides are TGTGCCAGCAGCCAAGATTCGGACAGGGAAGGAAGCTACGAGCAGTACTTC.

This clonotype turned up a few times. The chain couples TRBV4-1 to TRBJ1-5, with D maybe TRBD1 (5 bases). CDR3 length: 15 residues. The V gene's germline CDR1 is MGHRA and CDR2 YSYEKL. Trimming took 0 bases from V and 4 from J, leaving 10 bases between them. CDR3 DNA sequence: TGCGCCAGCAGCCAAGATGGCAGGGCGAATCAGCCCCAGCATTTT. Translating it yields CASSQDGRANQPQHF.

Ten or more counts support this clonotype. This chain joins TRBV4-2 and TRBJ2-5, with 8 bases matching TRBD2. Germline loops: CDR1 LGHNA, CDR2 YNFKEQ. The CDR3 has 15 residues. V was pared by 0 bases and J by 3 bases, with 3 bases of the junction left unmatched. Here the CDR3 reads CASSQDGLAEETQYF. The CDR3 DNA reads as TGTGCCAGCAGCCAAGACGGACTAGCAGAAGAGACCCAGTACTTC.

This clonotype was seen repeatedly, ten times or more. The chain combines TRBV9 with TRBJ2-3, with 7 bases matching TRBD2. CDR3 length equals 16 residues. With 2 bases clipped from V and 1 base from J, the junction kept 7 bases outside the gene matches. In germline, CDR1 is SGDLS, CDR2 YYNGEE. CDR3 sequence: CASSVLGSGGTDTQYF. CDR3 nucleotides: TGTGCCAGCAGCGTCTTAGGAAGCGGGGGCACAGATACGCAGTATTTT.

The sample holds many counts of this clonotype. This chain links TRBV12-3 or TRBV12-4 with TRBJ1-2; D unclear. The CDR3 contains 14 residues. Trimming removed 4 bases at V and 8 bases at J, with 17 bases between. CDR3 nucleotide sequence: TGTGCCAGCAGTTCTGTACCGGGCTCGCGGGGCTACACCTTC. Protein: CASSSVPGSRGYTF.

This clonotype was seen ten or more times. V is TRBV4-1 and J is TRBJ2-7; 8 bases agree with TRBD1. The V gene end was trimmed by 3 bases and the J gene end by 0 bases; junction bases not matched to a gene: 7. The germline V gene has CDR1 MGHRA and CDR2 YSYEKL. The length of the CDR3 is 16 residues. CDR3 sequence: CASSQEGQASSYEQYF. The CDR3 coding sequence is TGCGCCAGCAGCCAGGAGGGACAGGCGAGCTCCTACGAGCAGTACTTC.

At least ten counts were recorded for this clonotype. The V call is TRBV24-1, the J call TRBJ2-5; 9 bases fit TRBD2. This CDR3 has 16 amino acids. Germline V gives CDR1 KGHDR, CDR2 SFDVKD. V was clipped by 6 bases and J by 5 bases; unmatched bases: 12. The CDR3 is CATSPARASGTETQYF. As DNA, the CDR3 is TGTGCCACCAGTCCCGCGCGGGCTAGCGGGACGGAGACCCAGTACTTC.

This clonotype was seen repeatedly, ten times or more. The chain is built from TRBV6-6 and TRBJ1-2; D is ambiguous. CDR3 length: 13 residues. V gave up 6 bases and J gave up 8 bases, with 16 bases separating them. The germline CDR1 and CDR2 sequences are MNHNY and SVGAGI (reference sequence). Here the CDR3 reads CASSSGLVEGYTF. The CDR3 nucleotides are TGTGCCAGCAGCTCCGGGCTTGTGGAAGGCTACACCTTC.

The table lists this clonotype with many counts. V usage is TRBV29-1 and J usage is TRBJ2-7; no firm D call. CDR1 and CDR2 from the germline V gene are SQVTM and ANQGSEA. The CDR3 contains 10 residues. V was trimmed by 7 bases and J by 6 bases, leaving 10 bases between them. The CDR3 is CSASAGEQYF. As DNA, the CDR3 is TGCAGCGCCTCCGCAGGCGAGCAGTACTTC.

Ten or more counts support this clonotype. J is TRBJ2-2 and V is TRBV4-3; D not certain. CDR1 is LGHNA, CDR2 YSLEER, per germline. This CDR3 is built from 12 residues. Trimming left V 2 bases short and J 8 bases short, with 6 bases between. The CDR3 spells CASSQRPGELFF. CDR3 coding DNA: TGCGCCAGCAGCCAAAGGCCGGGGGAGCTGTTTTTT.

This clonotype has just a few counts. The chain recombines TRBV16 with TRBJ2-7; 10 nucleotides match TRBD2. Germline CDR1 and CDR2: KGHSY and FQNENV. CDR3 length: 16 amino acids. After removal of 0 bases from V and 4 bases from J, the junction contained 6 bases not matched to a gene. The CDR3 spells CASSQSPSGSHYEQYF. DNA for the CDR3: TGTGCCAGCAGCCAATCCCCTAGCGGGAGTCATTACGAGCAGTACTTC.

This clonotype was seen a handful of times. The DNA for the CDR3 is TGTGCCAGCAGCTACCGGGGCCGGTTGGGATACAATGAGCAGTTCTTC. Translating it yields CASSYRGRLGYNEQFF. The V gene is TRBV27, the J gene TRBJ2-1; D tentatively reads TRBD1 or TRBD2 (5 bases each). Germline V gene data show CDR1 as MNHEY and CDR2 as SMNVEV (reference sequence). The CDR3 contains 16 residues. V was pared by 6 bases and J by 4 bases, with 19 bases between.

This clonotype was seen repeatedly, ten times or more. The rearrangement uses TRBV12-3 or TRBV12-4 and TRBJ2-7; 8 positions agree with TRBD1. V shed 6 bases and J 4 bases; nucleotides not matched to a gene: 11. The CDR3 has 15 amino acids. The CDR3 DNA is TGTGCCAGCAGCCTATATGGACAGGGCGAGTACGAGCAGTACTTC. Its translation: CASSLYGQGEYEQYF.

The CDR3 nucleotides read TGTGCCAGCAGCTTAGGTAGAGGGGAGGGCTACACCTTC. Its translation: CASSLGRGEGYTF. This rearrangement joins TRBV7-6 to TRBJ1-2, with D possibly being TRBD1 (5 bases). The germline V gene encodes CDR1 SGHVS and CDR2 FNYEAQ. The CDR3 covers 13 residues. Trimming cost V 1 base and J 8 bases, with 11 bases left between them.

The chain is built from TRBV20-1 and TRBJ2-7; no clear D gene. CDR1 and CDR2 from the germline V gene are DFQATT and SNEGSKA (reference sequence). The CDR3 length is 13 residues. Deletions cut 1 base from V and 0 bases from J, with 7 bases between. The CDR3 sequence is CSARVGPSYEQYF. The CDR3 DNA reads as TGCAGTGCTAGAGTAGGGCCCTCCTACGAGCAGTACTTC.

This clonotype occurred many times. The chain couples TRBV5-5 to TRBJ2-7; TRBD1 matches at 9 bases. The V gene's germline CDR1 is SGHKS and CDR2 YYEKEE (reference sequence). The CDR3 loop spans 14 amino acids. V shed 4 bases, J shed 4 bases, and the junction held 6 bases outside the gene matches. CDR3 region: CASSQGTGFYEQYF. The CDR3 coding sequence is TGTGCCAGCAGCCAAGGGACAGGGTTTTACGAGCAGTACTTC.

This clonotype was seen ten or more times. V usage is TRBV19 and J usage is TRBJ2-1, with no clear D. This CDR3 has 12 amino acids. Deletions cut 6 bases from V and 9 bases from J, with 12 bases between. Germline V gene sequence: CDR1 LNHDA, CDR2 SQIVND (reference sequence). The CDR3 DNA is TGTGCCAGTAGCCCTCCGGTAGGTGAGCAGTTCTTC. It specifies CASSPPVGEQFF.

This clonotype was counted ten times or more. J is TRBJ1-2 and V is TRBV27; 10 nucleotides match TRBD1. The germline gives CDR1 MNHEY, CDR2 SMNVEV (reference sequence). The CDR3 runs 13 residues. V shed 6 bases, J shed 7 bases, and the junction held 5 bases outside the gene matches. CDR3 sequence reads: CASRTGQGGGYTF. The CDR3 DNA sequence: TGTGCCAGCAGGACTGGACAGGGGGGTGGCTACACCTTC.

This clonotype was recorded many times. V and J are TRBV18 and TRBJ2-3; 9 positions agree with TRBD2. The V and J ends lost 3 bases and 0 bases, in that order; junction bases with no gene match: 7. CDR1 and CDR2 (germline): KGHSH, LQKENI. The CDR3 extends over 17 amino acids. The CDR3 spells CASSPERLAGSTDTQYF. In DNA, the CDR3 is TGTGCCAGCTCACCGGAGCGGCTAGCGGGGAGCACAGATACGCAGTATTTT.

In this sample, this clonotype turned up many times. The chain combines TRBV12-3 or TRBV12-4 with TRBJ1-4, with D unclear. V was cut by 2 bases and J by 0 bases, with 7 bases left in between. The CDR3 runs to 15 residues. The CDR3 loop reads CASSLIAATNEKLFF. The DNA for the CDR3 is TGTGCCAGCAGTTTAATCGCAGCAACTAATGAAAAACTGTTTTTT.

This clonotype was detected ten times or more. V usage is TRBV28 and J usage is TRBJ2-5, with D perhaps matching TRBD1 (6 bases). The CDR3 loop spans 13 amino acids. Trimming took 5 bases from V and 2 from J, leaving 9 bases between them. Germline CDR1 and CDR2: MDHEN and SYDVKM. CDR3 loop: CASSVDSQETQYF. CDR3 nucleotides: TGTGCCAGCAGTGTGGACAGTCAAGAGACCCAGTACTTC.